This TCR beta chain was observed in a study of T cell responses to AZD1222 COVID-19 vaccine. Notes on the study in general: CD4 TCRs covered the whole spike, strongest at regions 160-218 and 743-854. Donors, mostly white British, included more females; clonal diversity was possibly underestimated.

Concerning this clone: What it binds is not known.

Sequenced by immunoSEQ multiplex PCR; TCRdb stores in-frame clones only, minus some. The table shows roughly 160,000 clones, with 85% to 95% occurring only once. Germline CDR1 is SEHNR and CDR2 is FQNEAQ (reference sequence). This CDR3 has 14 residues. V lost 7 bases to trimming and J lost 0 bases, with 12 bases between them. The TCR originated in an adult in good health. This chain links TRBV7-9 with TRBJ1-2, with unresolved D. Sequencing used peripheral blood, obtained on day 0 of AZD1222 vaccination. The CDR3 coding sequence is TGTGCCAGCACCCAGAGTACTACTAACTATGGCTACACCTTC. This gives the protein CASTQSTTNYGYTF.